A single sample is the source of the 30 T cell receptor beta chains below, sequenced in a study of T-cell reconstitution after alpha-beta-depleted transplantation in children. Preparation of the TCRbeta library was carried out with unique molecular identifiers. One entry per CDR3 protein, called by TCRdb with MiXCR from the PCR reads. This sample yields about 900,000 distinct CDR3 sequences, of which roughly 29% are seen a single time; roughly 30% belongs to the top ten. Sample: PBMCs, mostly from graft donor cells, taken 360 days after TCRalphabeta/CD19-depleted stem cell transplant. These receptor sequences come from a boy in the first two years of life who had a stem cell transplant for SCID, so the T cells may come from the graft donor.

V and J are TRBV9 and TRBJ2-1; D is ambiguous. V was shortened by 4 bases and J by 5 bases, with 13 bases between the two germline ends. The CDR3 has 14 residues. CDR1 and CDR2 (germline): SGDLS, YYNGEE. For the CDR3, the DNA is TGTGCCAGCAGCCCCACCCTCTGGGACAATGAGCAGTTCTTC. This translates into CASSPTLWDNEQFF.

This clonotype was observed many times. For the CDR3, the DNA is TGTGCCAGCAGTTTTGGGAGGCTTCAAGAGACCCAGTACTTC. It yields the protein CASSFGRLQETQYF. The V gene is TRBV12-3 or TRBV12-4, the J gene TRBJ2-5, with D possibly TRBD2 on 6 matching bases. Trimming cost V 3 bases and J 2 bases, with 10 bases left between them. The CDR3 has 14 residues.

The gene calls are TRBV6-2 or TRBV6-3 and TRBJ2-7; 8 positions agree with TRBD2. The junction had 15 bases not matched to a gene; V was cut back by 6 bases and J by 2 bases. Per germline, CDR1 MNHEY and CDR2 SVGEGT. CDR3 length: 17 residues. CDR3 region: CASSETQGSGGPYEQYF. DNA for the CDR3: TGTGCCAGCAGCGAAACCCAGGGCAGCGGGGGACCCTACGAGCAGTACTTC.

This chain joins TRBV5-1 and TRBJ2-1; maybe TRBD1 (6 bases). The V and J ends lost 0 bases and 3 bases respectively, with 13 bases between them. The CDR3 covers 16 residues. Germline V lookup: CDR1 SGHRS, CDR2 YFSETQ. The CDR3 DNA reads as TGCGCCAGCAGCTTGGTGGGGGACACTTACTACAATGAGCAGTTCTTC. It specifies CASSLVGDTYYNEQFF.

V gene TRBV29-1 combines with J gene TRBJ2-2, with D unresolved. Germline CDR1 and CDR2: SQVTM and ANQGSEA. The CDR3 sequence is 13 residues long. V lost 3 bases, J lost 4 bases, and 9 bases lay in between. The CDR3 region is CSVEAGSTGELFF. CDR3 nucleotides: TGCAGCGTTGAGGCAGGAAGCACCGGGGAGCTGTTTTTT.

The CDR3 sequence: CAIRGTASGGKYEQYF. CDR3 coding DNA: TGTGCCATCAGGGGAACCGCTAGCGGGGGGAAATACGAGCAGTACTTC. V usage is TRBV10-3 and J usage is TRBJ2-7, with 11 bases matching TRBD2. The CDR3 covers 16 residues. The germline V gene encodes CDR1 ENHRY and CDR2 SYGVKD. The junction had 11 bases not matched to a gene; V was cut back by 6 bases and J by 4 bases.

The J gene is TRBJ1-1, the V gene TRBV29-1; 10 bases match TRBD1. This CDR3 is 12 amino acids long. Germline V gene data show CDR1 as SQVTM and CDR2 as ANQGSEA. V lost 7 bases, J lost 5 bases, and 4 bases stayed unmatched. CDR3 DNA: TGCAGCGCCGGACAGGGGGGAACTGAAGCTTTCTTT. Its translation: CSAGQGGTEAFF.

The chain employs TRBV2 and TRBJ1-2; D is perhaps TRBD1 (5 bases). The CDR3 is 13 amino acids. Trimming cost V 2 bases and J 8 bases, with 12 bases left between them. CDR1 and CDR2 (germline): SNHLY, FYNNEI. CDR3 sequence: CASSENRGGGYTF. In DNA, the CDR3 is TGTGCCAGCAGTGAAAATAGGGGCGGGGGCTACACCTTC.

This clonotype was counted between two and nine times. The V call is TRBV5-1, the J call TRBJ1-1; TRBD1 aligns across 7 bases. Losses at the gene ends were 4 bases for V and 11 bases for J; bases not matched to a gene: 17. In germline, CDR1 is SGHRS, CDR2 YFSETQ. The CDR3 covers 15 residues. The CDR3 protein is CASSGNSMGQNGAFF. The DNA for the CDR3 is TGCGCCAGCAGCGGGAACTCGATGGGACAGAACGGGGCTTTCTTT.

V usage is TRBV20-1 and J usage is TRBJ2-1; TRBD2 matches 11 bases. Germline V CDR1 and CDR2: DFQATT, SNEGSKA (reference sequence). CDR3 size: 15 residues. V lost 3 bases to trimming and J lost 7 bases; unmatched junction nucleotides: 8. For the CDR3, the DNA is TGCAGTGCTAGGCCCTTAGCGGGGGGGAAGAATGAGCAGTTCTTC. Translation gives CSARPLAGGKNEQFF.

CDR3 nucleotides: TGTGCCAGCAAGACGGGATCGGGACTAAAACTCTACGAGCAGTACTTC. Translation: CASKTGSGLKLYEQYF. The chain couples TRBV28 to TRBJ2-7; the match to TRBD2 covers 7 bases. CDR1 is MDHEN and CDR2 is SYDVKM in the germline V gene. Trimming at V came to 7 bases and at J to 3 bases, leaving 15 bases not matched to a gene. The CDR3 consists of 16 residues.

This clonotype appeared many times. V and J are TRBV5-1 and TRBJ2-1; no clear D. The CDR3 consists of 13 residues. Trimming took off 0 bases at V and 8 bases at J, with 9 bases between the two ends. CDR1 is SGHRS, CDR2 YFSETQ, per germline. The CDR3 DNA reads as TGCGCCAGCAGCTTGGTTGCCTCCCATGAGCAGTTCTTC. The encoded protein is CASSLVASHEQFF.

This chain connects TRBV5-1 to TRBJ2-7; 10 positions agree with TRBD2. Germline values: CDR1 SGHRS, CDR2 YFSETQ. V lost 3 bases and J lost 2; bases outside the gene matches: 2. The CDR3 runs 14 residues. CDR3 coding DNA: TGCGCCAGCAGCTCCGGGACTAGCGCCTACGAGCAGTACTTC. It translates to CASSSGTSAYEQYF.

This clonotype has only a few counts. The genes are TRBV20-1 and TRBJ1-1; a weak D match, TRBD1 (6 bases). V was trimmed by 3 bases and J by 0 bases, leaving 20 bases between them. Germline loops: CDR1 DFQATT, CDR2 SNEGSKA (reference sequence). This CDR3 has 17 amino acids. CDR3 DNA sequence: TGCAGTGCTAGCGGTTCGGGGGCCTCCCGGATGAACACTGAAGCTTTCTTT. Its protein product is CSASGSGASRMNTEAFF.

The chain combines TRBV29-1 with TRBJ1-5, with D unclear. In germline, CDR1 is SQVTM, CDR2 ANQGSEA. The germline V and J ends were trimmed by 8 bases and 4 bases, with 9 bases remaining between them. The CDR3 is made up of 11 amino acids. The CDR3 coding sequence is TGCAGCCCTCGGGGTAATCAGCCCCAGCATTTT. It codes for CSPRGNQPQHF.

The chain uses TRBV28 and TRBJ1-3; D perhaps matches TRBD1 (6 bases). Germline V gene data show CDR1 as MDHEN and CDR2 as SYDVKM. The germline V and J ends were trimmed by 6 bases and 8 bases, with 14 bases remaining between them. This CDR3 spans 13 amino acids. This CDR3 is CASRAIGGDTIYF. CDR3 nucleotides: TGTGCCAGCAGGGCGATAGGGGGAGACACCATATATTTT.

The chain uses TRBV6-1 and TRBJ2-7; D perhaps matches TRBD2 (5 bases). With 7 bases removed from V and 5 bases from J, the gap between germline ends came to 21 bases. Per germline, CDR1 MNHNS and CDR2 SASEGT. The CDR3 spans 15 residues. In DNA form, the CDR3 reads TGTGCCAGCAACCCCAACACCGGGATCGCAAACGAGCAGTACTTC. Translated: CASNPNTGIANEQYF.

The rearrangement joins TRBV5-1 to TRBJ2-6; unclear D gene. The CDR3 is 18 amino acids. Germline lookup yields CDR1 SGHRS and CDR2 YFSETQ. V lost 1 base, J lost 0 bases, and 14 bases lay in between. CDR3 nucleotide sequence: TGCGCCAGCAGCTTGAACCGGGCAACGGGCTCTGGGGCCAACGTCCTGACTTTC. Protein sequence: CASSLNRATGSGANVLTF.

The chain recombines TRBV20-1 with TRBJ1-6; 7 bases map to TRBD1. J gave up 6 bases and V 4 bases, and 12 bases lay outside the gene matches. Germline-derived CDR1 and CDR2 are DFQATT and SNEGSKA (reference sequence). The CDR3 spans 16 residues. The CDR3 reads CSAIGQALRGNSPLHF. CDR3 bases: TGCAGTGCTATAGGACAGGCTCTTAGGGGTAATTCACCCCTCCACTTT.

CDR3 in DNA: TGCAGTGCTCCCCGACAGGGGAACACCGGGGAGCTGTTTTTT. It is translated as CSAPRQGNTGELFF. This chain connects TRBV20-1 to TRBJ2-2; 7 nucleotides line up with TRBD1. Looked up from germline, CDR1 is DFQATT and CDR2 is SNEGSKA (reference sequence). This CDR3 contains 14 residues. Germline trimming cut 5 bases from V and 1 base from J; bases unmatched to any gene: 4.

This clonotype was detected many times. The chain employs TRBV12-5 and TRBJ2-1; 8 bases line up with TRBD2. Looked up from germline, CDR1 is LGHNT and CDR2 is FRNRAP. This CDR3 has 17 residues. V shed 0 bases and J 8 bases; nucleotides not matched to a gene: 12. The CDR3 DNA reads as TGTGCTAGTGGTTTGGTAGGACAGAGCGGGGGTGTGGATGAGCAGTTCTTC. It translates to CASGLVGQSGGVDEQFF.

The chain employs TRBV28 and TRBJ2-7, with a possible D match to TRBD2 (5 bases). The germline V gene encodes CDR1 MDHEN and CDR2 SYDVKM. There are 12 residues in the CDR3. V lost 11 bases and J lost 1, with 12 bases in between. The CDR3 loop is CAAGIGSYEQYF. DNA of the CDR3: TGTGCCGCGGGCATAGGTTCCTACGAGCAGTACTTC.

The chain uses TRBV4-2 and TRBJ2-5; 11 nucleotides align to TRBD2. CDR3 length equals 16 residues. J lost 4 bases, V lost 4 bases, and 8 bases had no gene match. The germline V gene encodes CDR1 LGHNA and CDR2 YNFKEQ. The CDR3 is CASSLETSGIGETQYF. The CDR3 DNA reads as TGTGCCAGCAGCCTTGAGACTAGCGGGATAGGAGAGACCCAGTACTTC.

The chain joins TRBV3-1 to TRBJ1-6; TRBD1 matches at 10 bases. V dropped 1 base and J dropped 8; count of bases not matched to a gene: 2. This CDR3 spans 15 amino acids. The V gene's germline CDR1 is LGHDT and CDR2 YNNKEL (reference sequence). In DNA form, the CDR3 reads TGTGCCAGCAGCCAAGGGACAGGGGGTTATTCACCCCTCCACTTT. Translation: CASSQGTGGYSPLHF.

The chain carries TRBV11-2 and TRBJ1-5; 7 nucleotides agree with TRBD1. Trimming took 4 bases from V and 6 from J; bases not matched to a gene: 6. Per germline, CDR1 SGHAT and CDR2 FQNNGV. CDR3 length: 14 residues. The CDR3 is CASSSLRQGQPQHF. The CDR3 DNA is TGTGCCAGCAGCTCCCTCCGACAGGGTCAGCCCCAGCATTTT. The full variable domain, rest sourced from reference TRBV11-2 and TRBJ1-5, is EAGVAQSPRYKIIEKRQSVAFWCNPISGHATLYWYQQILGQGPKLLIQFQNNGVVDDSQLPKDRFSAERLKGVDSTLKIQPAKLEDSAVYLCASSSLRQGQPQHFGDGTRLSIL.

This chain links TRBV6-2 or TRBV6-3 with TRBJ2-5; 13 positions agree with TRBD2. The germline V gene has CDR1 MNHEY and CDR2 SVGEGT. The junction had 8 bases not matched to a gene; V was cut back by 2 bases and J by 5 bases. The CDR3 totals 17 residues. CDR3 region: CASSYPTSGGARETQYF. As DNA, the CDR3 is TGTGCCAGCAGTTACCCCACTAGCGGGGGGGCTCGGGAGACCCAGTACTTC.

The J gene is TRBJ2-4, the V gene TRBV5-1; possible D gene TRBD1, 6 bases. V was trimmed by 4 bases and J by 6 bases, leaving 11 bases between them. The CDR3 length is 13 residues. Germline V gene lookup returns CDR1 SGHRS and CDR2 YFSETQ. In DNA form, the CDR3 reads TGCGCCAGCAGCACCGGGACAAGAAACATTCAGTACTTC. Residues: CASSTGTRNIQYF.

In its sample, this clonotype was seen a few times. The V gene is TRBV20-1, the J gene TRBJ2-3; TRBD1 is a possible D gene (6 bases). The CDR3 runs 11 residues. Germline V gene sequence: CDR1 DFQATT, CDR2 SNEGSKA (reference sequence). V gave up 7 bases and J gave up 4 bases, with 9 bases separating them. The CDR3 loop reads CSVGGPDTQYF. In DNA form, the CDR3 reads TGCAGTGTAGGGGGTCCAGATACGCAGTATTTT.

V usage is TRBV12-3 or TRBV12-4 and J usage is TRBJ2-3; 10 bases fit TRBD1. V dropped 5 bases and J dropped 5; count of bases not matched to a gene: 7. CDR3 length: 15 residues. The CDR3 DNA reads TGTGCCAGCAGTCGGACAGGGGGAGAGAGAGATACGCAGTATTTT. Residues: CASSRTGGERDTQYF.

CDR3 DNA: TGTGCCAGCACCAAGACCCCCTCTGGGGCCAACGTCCTGACTTTC. Protein sequence: CASTKTPSGANVLTF. The J gene is TRBJ2-6, the V gene TRBV12-3 or TRBV12-4; D remains ambiguous. The CDR3 totals 15 residues. V gave up 7 bases and J gave up 0 bases, with 10 bases separating them.